This TCR beta chain was recorded in a study of PD-L1 blockade in urothelial cancer. Study-level background: From 0 to 3 prior chemotherapy regimens had been given to the patients. General study points: TCR clonality was measured in pretreatment peripheral blood. Clonality below the median predicted better survival.

The time point here: pretreatment peripheral blood. A total of 1 to 8 samples per patient were collected pretreatment and on-treatment. A word on this clone: Antigen specificity is unknown.

In each PCR, synthetic TCR analog templates were spiked in. Method: immunoSEQ multiplex PCR; TCRdb's copy keeps in-frame clones and lacks some. The sample holds about 50,000 clones, around 79% seen once. From germline, CDR1 is MNHEY and CDR2 SMNVEV (reference sequence). The CDR3 runs to 14 residues. The ends were cut back, 7 bases at V and 4 bases at J, with 15 bases in the middle. This TCR was recovered from an older man with urothelial cancer. This chain connects TRBV27 to TRBJ2-3, with a possible D match to TRBD1 (5 bases). Sequencing was performed on PBMCs, taken around atezolizumab (anti-PD-L1) treatment. The CDR3 DNA follows: TGTGCCAGCAACGTTGGGGCAAAAGCAGATACGCAGTATTTT. Encoded protein: CASNVGAKADTQYF.